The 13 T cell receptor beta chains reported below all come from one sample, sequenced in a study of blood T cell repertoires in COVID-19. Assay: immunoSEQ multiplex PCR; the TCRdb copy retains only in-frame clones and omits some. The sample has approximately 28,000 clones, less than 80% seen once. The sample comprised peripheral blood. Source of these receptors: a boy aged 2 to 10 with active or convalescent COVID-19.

CDR3 sequence reads: CASIRLAGYNEQFF. The CDR3, as DNA: TGTGCCAGCATTAGACTAGCGGGCTACAATGAGCAGTTCTTC. The genes are TRBV2 and TRBJ2-1, with 10 nucleotides matching TRBD2. The CDR3 sequence is 14 residues long. Trimming at V came to 7 bases and at J to 3 bases, leaving 3 bases not matched to a gene. The V gene's germline CDR1 is SNHLY and CDR2 FYNNEI.

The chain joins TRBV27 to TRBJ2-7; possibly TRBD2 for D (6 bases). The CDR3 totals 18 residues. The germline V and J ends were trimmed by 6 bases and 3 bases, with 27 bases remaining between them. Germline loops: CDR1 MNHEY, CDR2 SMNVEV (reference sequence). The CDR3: CASSQGWDSVLSFYEQYF. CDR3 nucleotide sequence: TGTGCCAGCAGCCAAGGGTGGGACTCCGTCTTGTCATTCTACGAGCAGTACTTC.

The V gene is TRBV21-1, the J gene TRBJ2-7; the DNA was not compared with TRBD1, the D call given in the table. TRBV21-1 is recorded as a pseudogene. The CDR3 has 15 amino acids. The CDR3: CASSERDSRFTEQYV. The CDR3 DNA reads TGTGCCAGCAGCGAGAGGGACAGTAGGTTTACCGAGCAGTACGTC.

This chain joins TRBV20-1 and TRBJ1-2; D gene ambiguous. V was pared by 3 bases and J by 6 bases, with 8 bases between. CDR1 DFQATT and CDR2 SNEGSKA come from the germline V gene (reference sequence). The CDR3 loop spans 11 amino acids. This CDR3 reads CSASGWDGYTF. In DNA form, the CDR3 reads TGCAGTGCTAGCGGGTGGGATGGCTACACCTTC.

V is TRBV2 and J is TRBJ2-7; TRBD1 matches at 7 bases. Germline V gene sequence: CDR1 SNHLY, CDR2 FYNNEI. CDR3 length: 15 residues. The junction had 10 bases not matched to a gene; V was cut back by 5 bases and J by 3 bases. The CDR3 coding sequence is TGTGCCAGCAGTTGGGACAGCCGTAGGGGCTACGAGCAGTACTTC. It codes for CASSWDSRRGYEQYF.

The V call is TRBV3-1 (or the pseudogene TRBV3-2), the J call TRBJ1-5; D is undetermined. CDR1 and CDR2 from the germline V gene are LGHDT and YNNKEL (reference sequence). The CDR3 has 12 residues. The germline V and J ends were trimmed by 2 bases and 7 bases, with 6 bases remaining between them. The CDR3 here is CASSQQKQPQHF. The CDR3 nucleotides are TGTGCCAGCAGCCAACAGAAGCAGCCCCAGCATTTT.

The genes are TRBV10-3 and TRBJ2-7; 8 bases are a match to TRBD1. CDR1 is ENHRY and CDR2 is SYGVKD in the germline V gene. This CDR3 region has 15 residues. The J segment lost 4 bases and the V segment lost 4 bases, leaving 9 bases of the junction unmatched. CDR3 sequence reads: CAISGTGGKKYEQYF. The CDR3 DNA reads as TGTGCCATCAGTGGTACAGGGGGGAAGAAATACGAGCAGTACTTC.

CDR3 in amino acids: CATSRDVVQTYTDTQYF. The CDR3 DNA sequence: TGTGCCACCAGCAGAGATGTAGTACAGACCTACACAGATACGCAGTATTTT. This chain links TRBV15 with TRBJ2-3; D gene ambiguous. CDR1 and CDR2 from the germline V gene are LNHNV and YYDKDF (reference sequence). The CDR3 loop spans 17 amino acids. Trimming removed 0 bases from V and 2 bases from J, with 15 bases in between.

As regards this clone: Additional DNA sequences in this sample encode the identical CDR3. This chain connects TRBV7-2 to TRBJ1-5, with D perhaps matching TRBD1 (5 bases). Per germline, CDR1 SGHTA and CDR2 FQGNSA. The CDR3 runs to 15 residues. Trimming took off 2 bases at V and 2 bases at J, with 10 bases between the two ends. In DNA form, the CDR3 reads TGTGCCAGCAGCTTATCGGGCAGGGGCAATCAGCCCCAGCATTTT. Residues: CASSLSGRGNQPQHF. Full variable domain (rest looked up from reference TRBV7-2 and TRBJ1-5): GAGVSQSPSNKVTEKGKDVELRCDPISGHTALYWYRQSLGQGLEFLIYFQGNSAPDKSGLPSDRFSAERTGGSVSTLTIQRTQQEDSAVYLCASSLSGRGNQPQHFGDGTRLSIL.

The CDR3, as DNA: TGCAGCGTTGAAGTCCCGACTAGCGGGCTATACGAGCAGTACTTC. This sequence encodes CSVEVPTSGLYEQYF. V gene TRBV29-1 combines with J gene TRBJ2-7, with TRBD2 matching 10 bases. The length of the CDR3 is 15 residues. V was clipped by 1 base and J by 4 bases; unmatched bases: 7. The germline V gene encodes CDR1 SQVTM and CDR2 ANQGSEA.

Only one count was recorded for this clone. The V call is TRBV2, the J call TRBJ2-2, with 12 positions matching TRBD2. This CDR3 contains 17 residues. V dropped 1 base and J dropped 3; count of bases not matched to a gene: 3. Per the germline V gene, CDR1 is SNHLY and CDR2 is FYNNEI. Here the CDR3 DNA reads TGTGCCAGCAGTGAAGTAACTAGCGGGAGGTACACCGGGGAGCTGTTTTTT. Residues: CASSEVTSGRYTGELFF.

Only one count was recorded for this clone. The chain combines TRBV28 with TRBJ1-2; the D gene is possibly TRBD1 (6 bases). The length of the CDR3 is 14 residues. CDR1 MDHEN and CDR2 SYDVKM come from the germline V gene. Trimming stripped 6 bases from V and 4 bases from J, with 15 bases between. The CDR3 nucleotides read TGTGCCAGCAGGGGAACAGACAGGCCCTATGGCTACACCTTC. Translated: CASRGTDRPYGYTF.

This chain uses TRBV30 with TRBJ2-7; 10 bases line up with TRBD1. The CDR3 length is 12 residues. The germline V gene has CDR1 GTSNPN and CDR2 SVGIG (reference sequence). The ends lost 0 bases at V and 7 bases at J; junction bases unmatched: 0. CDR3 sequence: CAWSVGQGEQYF. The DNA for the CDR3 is TGTGCCTGGAGTGTGGGACAGGGGGAGCAGTACTTC. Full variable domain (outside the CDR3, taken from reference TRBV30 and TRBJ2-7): SQTIHQWPATLVQPVGSPLSLECTVEGTSNPNLYWYRQAAGRGLQLLFYSVGIGQISSEVPQNLSASRPQDRQFILSSKKLLLSDSGFYLCAWSVGQGEQYFGPGTRLTVT.